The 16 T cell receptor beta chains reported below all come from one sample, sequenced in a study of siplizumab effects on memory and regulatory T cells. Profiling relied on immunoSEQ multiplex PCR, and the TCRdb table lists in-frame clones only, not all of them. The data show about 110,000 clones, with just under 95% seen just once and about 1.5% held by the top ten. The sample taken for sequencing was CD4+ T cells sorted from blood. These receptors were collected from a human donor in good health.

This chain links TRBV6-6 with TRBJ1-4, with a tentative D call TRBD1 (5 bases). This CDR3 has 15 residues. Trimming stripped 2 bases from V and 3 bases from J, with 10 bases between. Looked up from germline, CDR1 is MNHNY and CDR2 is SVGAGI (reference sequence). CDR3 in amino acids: CASSYVTGSNEKLFF. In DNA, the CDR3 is TGTGCCAGCAGTTACGTTACAGGATCTAATGAAAAACTGTTTTTT.

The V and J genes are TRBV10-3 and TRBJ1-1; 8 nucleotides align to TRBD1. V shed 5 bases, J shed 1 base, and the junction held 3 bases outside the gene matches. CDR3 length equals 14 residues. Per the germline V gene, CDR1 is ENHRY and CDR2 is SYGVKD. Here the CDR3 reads CAISRDRRNTEAFF. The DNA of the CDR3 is TGTGCCATCAGTAGGGACAGGAGGAACACTGAAGCTTTCTTT.

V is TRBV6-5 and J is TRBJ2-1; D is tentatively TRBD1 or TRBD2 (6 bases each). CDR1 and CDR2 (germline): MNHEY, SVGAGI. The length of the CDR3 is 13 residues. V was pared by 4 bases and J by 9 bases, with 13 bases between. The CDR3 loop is CASSFTGAGEQFF. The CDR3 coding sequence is TGTGCCAGCAGTTTCACGGGGGCGGGTGAGCAGTTCTTC.

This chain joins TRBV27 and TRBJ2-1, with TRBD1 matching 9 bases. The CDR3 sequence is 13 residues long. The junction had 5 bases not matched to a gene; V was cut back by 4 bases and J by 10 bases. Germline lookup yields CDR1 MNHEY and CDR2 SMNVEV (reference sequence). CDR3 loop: CASSSGQGGEQFF. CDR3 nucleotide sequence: TGTGCCAGCAGTTCGGGACAGGGAGGCGAGCAGTTCTTC.

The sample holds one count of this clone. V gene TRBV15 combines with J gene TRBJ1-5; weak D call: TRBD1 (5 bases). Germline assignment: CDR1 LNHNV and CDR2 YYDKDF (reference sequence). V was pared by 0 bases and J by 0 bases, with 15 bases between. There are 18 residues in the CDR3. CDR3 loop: CATSRDHPRGNSNQPQHF. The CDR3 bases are TGTGCCACCAGCAGAGATCACCCAAGGGGTAATAGCAATCAGCCCCAGCATTTT.

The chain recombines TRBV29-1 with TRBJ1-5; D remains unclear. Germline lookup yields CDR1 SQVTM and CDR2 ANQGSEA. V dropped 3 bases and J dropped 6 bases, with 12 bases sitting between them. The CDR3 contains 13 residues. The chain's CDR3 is CSVENGEGQPQHF. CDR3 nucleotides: TGCAGCGTTGAGAATGGGGAAGGTCAGCCCCAGCATTTT.

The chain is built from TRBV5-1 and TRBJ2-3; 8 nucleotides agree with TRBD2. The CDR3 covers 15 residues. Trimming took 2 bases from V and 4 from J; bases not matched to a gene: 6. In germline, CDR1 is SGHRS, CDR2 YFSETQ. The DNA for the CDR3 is TGCGCCAGCAGCTTCAGCGGGAGAGGGGCAGATACGCAGTATTTT. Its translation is CASSFSGRGADTQYF.

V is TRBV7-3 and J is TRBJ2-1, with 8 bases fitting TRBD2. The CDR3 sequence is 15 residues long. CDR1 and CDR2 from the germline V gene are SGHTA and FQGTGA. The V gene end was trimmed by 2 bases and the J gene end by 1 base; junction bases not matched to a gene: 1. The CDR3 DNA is TGTGCCAGCAGCTTAGGGACTAGTTCCTACAATGAGCAGTTCTTC. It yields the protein CASSLGTSSYNEQFF.

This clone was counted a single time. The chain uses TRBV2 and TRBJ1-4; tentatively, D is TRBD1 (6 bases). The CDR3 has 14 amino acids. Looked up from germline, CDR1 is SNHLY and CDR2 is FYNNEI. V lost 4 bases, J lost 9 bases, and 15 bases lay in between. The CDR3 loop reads CASSVSGVDKKLFF. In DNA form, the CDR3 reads TGTGCCAGCAGTGTATCAGGGGTGGATAAAAAACTGTTTTTT.

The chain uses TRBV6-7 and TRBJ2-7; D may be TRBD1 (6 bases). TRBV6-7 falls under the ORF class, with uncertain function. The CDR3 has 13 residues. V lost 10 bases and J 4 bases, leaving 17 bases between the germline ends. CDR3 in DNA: TGTGCCACCTACCGGACAGCCAGATACGAGCAGTACTTC. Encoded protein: CATYRTARYEQYF.

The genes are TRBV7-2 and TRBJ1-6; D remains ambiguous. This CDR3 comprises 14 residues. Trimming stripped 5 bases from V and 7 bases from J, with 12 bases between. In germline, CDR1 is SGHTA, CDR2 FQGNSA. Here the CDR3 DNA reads TGTGCCAGCAGCCCCGGTGGCCCCAATTCACCCCTCCACTTT. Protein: CASSPGGPNSPLHF.

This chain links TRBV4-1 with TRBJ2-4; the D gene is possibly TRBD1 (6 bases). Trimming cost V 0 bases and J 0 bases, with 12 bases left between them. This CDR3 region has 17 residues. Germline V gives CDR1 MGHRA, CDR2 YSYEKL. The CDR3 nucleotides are TGCGCCAGCAGCCAAGAAGGACAGCTGCTAGCCAAAAACATTCAGTACTTC. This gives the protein CASSQEGQLLAKNIQYF.

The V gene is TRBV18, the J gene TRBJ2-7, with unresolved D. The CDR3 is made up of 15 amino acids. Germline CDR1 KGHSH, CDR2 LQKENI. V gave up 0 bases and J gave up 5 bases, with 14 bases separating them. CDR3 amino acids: CASSPPFSQQNEQYF. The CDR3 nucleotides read TGTGCCAGCTCACCACCGTTCTCACAGCAAAACGAGCAGTACTTC.

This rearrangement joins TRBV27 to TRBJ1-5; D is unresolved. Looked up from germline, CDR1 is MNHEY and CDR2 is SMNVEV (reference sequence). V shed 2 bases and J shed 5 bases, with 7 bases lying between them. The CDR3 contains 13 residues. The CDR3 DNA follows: TGTGCCAGCAGTTTAAACAGATATCAGCCCCAGCATTTT. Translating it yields CASSLNRYQPQHF.

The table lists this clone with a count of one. The CDR3 DNA follows: TGTGCCAGCAGCTTATTTCAGAACACTGAAGCTTTCTTT. This sequence encodes CASSLFQNTEAFF. The chain uses TRBV7-6 and TRBJ1-1, with D unresolved. Trimming removed 2 bases from V and 1 base from J, with 5 bases in between. Germline V CDR1 and CDR2: SGHVS, FNYEAQ. The CDR3 spans 13 residues.

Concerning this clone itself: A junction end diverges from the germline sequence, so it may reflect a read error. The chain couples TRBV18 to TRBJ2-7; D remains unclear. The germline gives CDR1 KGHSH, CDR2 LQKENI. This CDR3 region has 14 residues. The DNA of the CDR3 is TGTGCCAGCTCACCCTCTAACGAGAACACCGGAATGGTCTTC. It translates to CASSPSNENTGMVF.